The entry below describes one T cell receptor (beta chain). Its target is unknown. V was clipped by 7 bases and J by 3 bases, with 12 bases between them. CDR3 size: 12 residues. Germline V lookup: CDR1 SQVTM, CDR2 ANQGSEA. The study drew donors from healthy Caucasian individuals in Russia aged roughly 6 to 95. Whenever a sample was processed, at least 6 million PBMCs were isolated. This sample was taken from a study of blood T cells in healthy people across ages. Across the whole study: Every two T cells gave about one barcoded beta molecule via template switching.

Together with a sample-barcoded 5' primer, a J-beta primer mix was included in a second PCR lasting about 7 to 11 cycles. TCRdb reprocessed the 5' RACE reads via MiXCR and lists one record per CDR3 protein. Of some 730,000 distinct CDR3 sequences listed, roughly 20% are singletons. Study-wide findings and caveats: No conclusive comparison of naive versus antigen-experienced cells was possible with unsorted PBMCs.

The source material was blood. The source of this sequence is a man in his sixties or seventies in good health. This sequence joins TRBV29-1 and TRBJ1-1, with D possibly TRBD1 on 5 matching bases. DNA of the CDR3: TGCAGCGCCGAAAGGGGATACACTGAAGCTTTCTTT. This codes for CSAERGYTEAFF. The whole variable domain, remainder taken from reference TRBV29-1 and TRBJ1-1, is SAVISQKPSRDICQRGTSLTIQCQVDSQVTMMFWYRQQPGQSLTLIATANQGSEATYESGFVIDKFPISRPNLTFSTLTVSNMSPEDSSIYLCSAERGYTEAFFGQGTRLTVV.